Given below is one T cell receptor (beta chain) in context. The antigen is not known. A split of CD4+ cells into CD45RA+ naive and CD45RA-negative memory subsets was performed. This entry is derived from a study of shared clonotypes between healthy human individuals. TCRdb's copy holds only in-frame clones and misses some; the assay was immunoSEQ multiplex PCR. The table includes fewer than 3 million clones, 85% to 95% detected once. Overall study findings and caveats: It was observed that approximately 5% of naive CD4 clonotypes were shared across several donors. Researchers found naive subsets generally carried larger estimated richness than memory subsets.

The CDR3 runs to 12 residues. CDR1 SQVTM and CDR2 ANQGSEA come from the germline V gene. With 7 bases removed from V and 9 bases from J, the gap between germline ends came to 18 bases. Sequencing used naive CD4+ T cells from PBMCs. Described subset: CD45RA+ positively selected. This clonotype was obtained from a man aged 18 to 29 in good health. Some clones in this sample may be carry-over from other donors' samples. This sequence joins TRBV29-1 and TRBJ1-1, with unresolved D. CDR3 amino acids: CSAKEMRDQAFF. In DNA, the CDR3 is TGCAGCGCCAAGGAAATGAGGGATCAAGCTTTCTTT.